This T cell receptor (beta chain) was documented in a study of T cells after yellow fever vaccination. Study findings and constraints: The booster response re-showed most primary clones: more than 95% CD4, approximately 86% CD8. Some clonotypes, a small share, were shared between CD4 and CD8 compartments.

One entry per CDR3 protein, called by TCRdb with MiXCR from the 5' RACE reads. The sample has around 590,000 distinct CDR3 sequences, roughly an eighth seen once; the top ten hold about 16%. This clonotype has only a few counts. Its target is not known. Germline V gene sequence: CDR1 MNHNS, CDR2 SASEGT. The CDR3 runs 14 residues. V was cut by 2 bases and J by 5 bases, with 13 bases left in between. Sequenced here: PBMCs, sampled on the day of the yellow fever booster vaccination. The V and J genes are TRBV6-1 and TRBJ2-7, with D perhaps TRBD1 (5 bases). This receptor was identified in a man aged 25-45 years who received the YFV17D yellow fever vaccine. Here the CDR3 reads CASSERQIPNEQYF. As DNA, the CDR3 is TGTGCCAGCAGTGAACGACAGATTCCTAACGAGCAGTACTTC.